This T cell receptor (beta chain) came from a study of T-cell reconstitution after alpha-beta-depleted transplantation in children. V lost 3 bases to trimming and J lost 4 bases; unmatched junction nucleotides: 17. The CDR3 is made up of 18 amino acids. Germline assignment: CDR1 SGDLS and CDR2 YYNGEE. TCRbeta library preparation incorporated unique molecular identifiers. TCRdb used MiXCR to reprocess the PCR reads, holding one entry per CDR3 protein. Of 500,000 or so distinct CDR3 sequences in the sample, around a third were seen once. The sequence derives from a human donor who donated a stem cell graft to a child with aplastic anemia. Sequencing was performed on PBMCs from the stem cell graft donor, taken from the stem cell graft. This rearrangement joins TRBV9 to TRBJ2-7, with 9 bases aligning to TRBD1. The CDR3 loop reads CASSALRDRVMVRYEQYV. For the CDR3, the DNA is TGTGCCAGCAGCGCTCTGAGGGACAGGGTAATGGTAAGATACGAGCAGTACGTC.